This T cell receptor (beta chain) stems from a study of blood T cells in healthy people across ages. Study outcomes and limitations: Per million T cells, TCR beta diversity dropped about linearly as age rose.

The second PCR ran roughly 6 to 11 cycles with a sample-barcoded 5' primer and J-beta primers. Any given sample supplied a minimum of 2.5 million CDR3-containing paired-end reads. Each CDR3 protein is one row after TCRdb ran MiXCR on the 5' RACE reads. The sample yields some 890,000 distinct CDR3 sequences, around 29% seen once. A word on this clonotype: Its antigen is currently unknown. Relative to the germline gene, one junction end is altered; a read error may explain this.

This CDR3 contains 15 residues. CDR1 is MDHEN and CDR2 is SYDVKM in the germline V gene. The sample was also reused in another study, on T cells of mothers and their children. Per that study: Related and unrelated pairs show similar thymic shaping of TCR recombination output.

The clonotype comes from a woman in her forties in good health. The sequenced material came from blood. The chain recombines TRBV28 with TRBJ1-2, with D hard to call. DNA of the CDR3: TGCGCCAGCAGTTCTAGTGTGTGGCAGAACTATGGCTACACCTTC. The encoded protein is CASSSSVWQNYGYTF.